The next 8 T cell receptor beta chains were all read from a single sample in a study of control samples from healthy donors and cancer patients. TCRdb's copy holds only in-frame clones and misses some; the assay was immunoSEQ multiplex PCR. The sample shows 200,000 or so clones, about 95% of them seen only once. The material sequenced was blood. The receptors shown here come from a man in his forties or fifties in good health.

The chain carries TRBV12-3 or TRBV12-4 and TRBJ2-1; D is ambiguous. V lost 6 bases to trimming and J lost 6 bases, with 12 bases between them. The CDR3 is 13 residues long. The CDR3 reads CASSPTNFNEQFF. Written as DNA, the CDR3 is TGTGCCAGCAGCCCGACGAACTTCAATGAGCAGTTCTTC.

The gene calls are TRBV28 and TRBJ2-5; 8 bases align to TRBD2. The germline V gene has CDR1 MDHEN and CDR2 SYDVKM. This CDR3 is 18 amino acids long. Losses at the gene ends were 6 bases for V and 1 base for J; bases not matched to a gene: 16. CDR3 sequence reads: CASSHLGLKRGSQETQYF. CDR3 coding DNA: TGTGCCAGCAGCCATTTGGGCTTAAAGCGGGGGAGCCAAGAGACCCAGTACTTC.

The chain is built from TRBV2 and TRBJ1-6; 8 bases are shared with TRBD1. The CDR3 covers 12 residues. CDR1 is SNHLY and CDR2 is FYNNEI in the germline V gene. The J segment lost 15 bases and the V segment lost 6 bases, leaving 7 bases of the junction unmatched. CDR3 region: CASRDREGHLHF. CDR3 DNA: TGTGCCAGCAGGGACAGGGAAGGACACCTCCACTTT. Variable domain in full (rest from reference TRBV2 and TRBJ1-6): EPEVTQTPSHQVTQMGQEVILRCVPISNHLYFYWYRQILGQKVEFLVSFYNNEISEKSEIFDDQFSVERPDGSNFTLKIRSTKLEDSAMYFCASRDREGHLHFGNGTRLTVT.

The chain has TRBV4-1 and TRBJ2-7, with 9 nucleotides matching TRBD2. Germline V gene sequence: CDR1 MGHRA, CDR2 YSYEKL. The CDR3 loop spans 15 amino acids. V gave up 6 bases and J gave up 2 bases; unmatched junction bases: 8. CDR3 protein: CASSLGSGGTYEQYF. CDR3 DNA: TGCGCCAGCAGTCTAGGTAGCGGGGGTACCTACGAGCAGTACTTC.

This chain connects TRBV20-1 to TRBJ2-3; D uncertain. CDR3 length: 14 residues. The V gene's germline CDR1 is DFQATT and CDR2 SNEGSKA (reference sequence). The V gene lost 3 bases and the J gene lost 2 bases, with 12 bases spanning the gap. The DNA for the CDR3 is TGCAGTGCTAGTACCAGCCTTCTCACAGATACGCAGTATTTT. Translation gives CSASTSLLTDTQYF.

This rearrangement joins TRBV27 to TRBJ2-7; no clear D gene. V shed 5 bases and J shed 0 bases, with 8 bases lying between them. The CDR3 is made up of 13 amino acids. The V gene's germline CDR1 is MNHEY and CDR2 SMNVEV (reference sequence). CDR3 coding DNA: TGTGCCAGCAGTCCAGATAGCTCCTACGAGCAGTACTTC. This sequence encodes CASSPDSSYEQYF.

This sequence joins TRBV15 and TRBJ1-5; 9 bases align to TRBD1. Trimming took 1 base from V and 5 from J; bases not matched to a gene: 6. Germline CDR1 and CDR2: LNHNV and YYDKDF (reference sequence). The CDR3 spans 16 residues. The CDR3 loop reads CATSRGGTGYDQPQHF. The DNA of the CDR3 is TGTGCCACCAGCAGAGGGGGGACAGGGTATGATCAGCCCCAGCATTTT.

The chain carries TRBV10-3 and TRBJ1-3; D remains ambiguous. The CDR3 covers 14 residues. CDR1 is ENHRY, CDR2 SYGVKD, per germline. Between the trimmed V and J ends, which lost 6 bases and 4 bases, there was a span of 13 bases. The CDR3 sequence: CAISTGSLGNTIYF. The CDR3 region has the DNA TGTGCCATCAGCACCGGGAGCCTGGGAAACACCATATATTTT.